This T cell receptor beta chain is from a study of long-term antiretroviral therapy in people with HIV. About this clone itself: The target antigen is unknown.

Study-wide results and limits: CDR3 lengths in HIV samples spanned a narrower range than controls.

CDR3 length: 13 amino acids. Trimming removed 4 bases from V and 2 bases from J, with 9 bases in between. Germline CDR1 and CDR2: SGDLS and YYNGEE. Run at survey level, the immunoSEQ assay was version v3.0. The table came from immunoSEQ multiplex PCR; TCRdb's copy has only in-frame clones and leaves some out. Of about 40,000 clones in the sample, more than 75% were seen once. This TCR derives from a woman aged 45 to 65 with HIV. The genes are TRBV9 and TRBJ1-2; tentatively, D is TRBD1 (5 bases). Sequenced material: unsorted PBMCs, taken 0.1 years before starting antiretroviral therapy. The CDR3 sequence: CASSPTGNYGYTF. The CDR3 bases are TGTGCCAGCAGCCCTACAGGAAACTATGGCTACACCTTC.